These 9 T cell receptor beta chains came from one sample sequenced in a study of blood T cell repertoires in COVID-19. Data came from immunoSEQ multiplex PCR; TCRdb stores just in-frame clones and leaves some out. The repertoire holds roughly 100,000 clones, with 84% as singletons. Sample: peripheral blood. All receptors derive from a human donor in a cohort sampled during active or convalescent COVID-19.

This chain links TRBV24-1 with TRBJ1-2, with D unresolved. Germline V gene lookup returns CDR1 KGHDR and CDR2 SFDVKD. The CDR3 is 13 amino acids. The ends were cut back, 5 bases at V and 0 bases at J, with 6 bases in the middle. The CDR3 bases are TGTGCCACCAGTGTCGGAGCTAACTATGGCTACACCTTC. This codes for CATSVGANYGYTF.

This clone was detected once. The chain combines TRBV7-6 with TRBJ1-4; D perhaps matches TRBD1 (5 bases). The length of the CDR3 is 18 residues. The germline CDR1 and CDR2 sequences are SGHVS and FNYEAQ. Trimming took 1 base from V and 8 from J, leaving 23 bases between them. The CDR3 reads CASSLGVDGWGGVEKLFF. CDR3 nucleotides: TGTGCCAGCAGCTTAGGAGTTGACGGGTGGGGCGGAGTGGAAAAACTGTTTTTT.

As concerns this clone: The germline gene is not matched at one end of the junction; a read error may be the cause. The chain uses TRBV2 and TRBJ2-5, with 12 bases lining up with TRBD2. Germline values: CDR1 SNHLY, CDR2 FYNNEI. This CDR3 region has 13 residues. The CDR3 bases are TGTGCCAGCAGTCCCTCCTCGACTAGCGGGGGCAACTTC. It is translated as CASSPSSTSGGNF.

The V call is TRBV6-5, the J call TRBJ2-1, with TRBD2 identical over 7 bases. The germline CDR1 and CDR2 sequences are MNHEY and SVGAGI. The trim removed 0 bases at V and 9 bases at J, leaving 5 bases unmatched. The CDR3 is 14 amino acids. Here the CDR3 reads CASSYSSLAGEQFF. DNA of the CDR3: TGTGCCAGCAGTTACTCGTCCTTAGCGGGTGAGCAGTTCTTC.

The chain couples TRBV29-1 to TRBJ1-4; the D gene is possibly TRBD1 (6 bases). The germline V gene has CDR1 SQVTM and CDR2 ANQGSEA. CDR3 size: 13 residues. V was shortened by 6 bases and J by 6 bases, with 14 bases between the two germline ends. The CDR3 bases are TGCAGCGTCCGGACAGACAAGTATGAAAAACTGTTTTTT. Its protein product is CSVRTDKYEKLFF. The full variable domain, its missing parts supplied by reference TRBV29-1 and TRBJ1-4, is SAVISQKPSRDICQRGTSLTIQCQVDSQVTMMFWYRQQPGQSLTLIATANQGSEATYESGFVIDKFPISRPNLTFSTLTVSNMSPEDSSIYLCSVRTDKYEKLFFGSGTQLSVL.

The rearrangement links TRBV7-9 to TRBJ2-2; 9 bases are shared with TRBD2. This CDR3 region has 16 residues. Germline V gives CDR1 SEHNR, CDR2 FQNEAQ (reference sequence). J was trimmed by 4 bases and V by 2 bases; bases with no gene match: 5. CDR3 bases: TGTGCCAGCAGCTTATATAGCGGGGGTTTCACCGGGGAGCTGTTTTTT. As protein: CASSLYSGGFTGELFF.

The chain carries TRBV19 and TRBJ2-3; D is possibly TRBD1 (5 bases). The CDR3 length is 14 residues. V shed 1 base and J shed 3 bases, with 8 bases lying between them. The V gene's germline CDR1 is LNHDA and CDR2 SQIVND (reference sequence). CDR3 nucleotides: TGTGCCAGTAGTATAGCCCACAGGACAGATACGCAGTATTTT. It yields the protein CASSIAHRTDTQYF.

This clone occurred a few times. The CDR3 bases are TGTGCCAGCAGCCGAGGACAGGGTTCGGGACCCCTCCACTTT. It yields the protein CASSRGQGSGPLHF. This sequence joins TRBV7-9 and TRBJ1-6; 8 nucleotides align to TRBD1. V was clipped by 5 bases and J by 12 bases; unmatched bases: 9. CDR1 SEHNR and CDR2 FQNEAQ come from the germline V gene (reference sequence). This CDR3 spans 14 amino acids.

In nucleotides, the CDR3 is TGCGCCAGCAGCGACCCCGGAGTGGTTAATGAAAAACTGTTTTTT. Its translation: CASSDPGVVNEKLFF. The rearrangement links TRBV5-1 to TRBJ1-4; D call uncertain. CDR1 and CDR2 from the germline V gene are SGHRS and YFSETQ. V shed 4 bases and J shed 4 bases, with 14 bases lying between them. The CDR3 runs 15 residues. The full variable domain, with the rest looked up from reference TRBV5-1 and TRBJ1-4, is KAGVTQTPRYLIKTRGQQVTLSCSPISGHRSVSWYQQTPGQGLQFLFEYFSETQRNKGNFPGRFSGRQFSNSRSEMNVSTLELGDSALYLCASSDPGVVNEKLFFGSGTQLSVL.